This TCR beta chain was obtained from a study of T cell responses to AZD1222 COVID-19 vaccine. Per germline, CDR1 LGHNA and CDR2 YNFKEQ. The CDR3 runs 18 residues. Trimming took off 3 bases at V and 5 bases at J, with 23 bases between the two ends. Produced via immunoSEQ multiplex PCR; TCRdb's table is partial and in-frame only. Of about 100,000 clones listed, approximately 91% are singletons. This clone was picked up a small number of times. This specimen was peripheral blood, taken on day 0 of AZD1222 vaccination. The V call is TRBV4-2, the J call TRBJ1-5, with D possibly TRBD1 on 6 matching bases. The TCR sequence derives from an adult in good health. In nucleotides, the CDR3 is TGTGCCAGCAGCCAGGGCCGGGACACTGGATTGAGTCATCAGCCCCAGCATTTT. Translation: CASSQGRDTGLSHQPQHF.